This TCR beta chain was recovered during a study of Graves' ophthalmopathy and Graves' hyperthyroidism. Study at large: The blood sample was drawn at first diagnosis and before any treatment.

CDR1 is MNHEY, CDR2 SVGEGT, per germline. Trimming took 9 bases from V and 9 from J, leaving 28 bases between them. CDR3 length: 16 amino acids. The sequenced template was RNA, covering the TCR beta CDR3 region. HTBI-primed first-round RT-PCR preceded second-round multiplex PCR. Via MiXCR, TCRdb re-called the multiplex PCR reads, giving one row per CDR3 protein. Among about 210,000 distinct CDR3 sequences listed, under 30% were seen once. This clonotype appeared many times. The V call is TRBV6-2 or TRBV6-3, the J call TRBJ2-3, with a weak D call TRBD1 (7 bases). Sequencing was carried out using peripheral blood. This clonotype was obtained from a man between 50 and 59 years old with Graves' ophthalmopathy. The CDR3 region is CARPQTDREATETQYF. The CDR3 coding sequence is TGTGCCAGACCACAGACCGACAGGGAGGCTACGGAAACGCAGTATTTT.